The next 15 T cell receptor beta chains were all read from a single sample in a study of blood T cell repertoires in COVID-19. Clones were read by immunoSEQ multiplex PCR, and TCRdb kept only the in-frame ones, dropping some. The sample lists about 160,000 clones, about 80% seen once, with around 7% in the top ten. The sequencing input was peripheral blood. The receptors were gathered from a middle-aged woman with COVID-19, enrolled during active disease.

The V call is TRBV29-1, the J call TRBJ2-5; TRBD1 matches at 7 bases. Germline V CDR1 and CDR2: SQVTM, ANQGSEA. The CDR3 is 13 residues long. The V gene end was trimmed by 3 bases and the J gene end by 5 bases; junction bases not matched to a gene: 6. The CDR3 DNA follows: TGCAGCGTTGAGTCCGGCAGGGGGGAGACCCAGTACTTC. This codes for CSVESGRGETQYF.

The chain links TRBV7-9 to TRBJ2-5; D unresolved. The CDR3 length is 15 residues. Germline values: CDR1 SEHNR, CDR2 FQNEAQ (reference sequence). Deletions cut 1 base from V and 5 bases from J, with 14 bases between. CDR3 bases: TGTGCCAGCAGCTTAGTGGTGGCAGGTTACGAGACCCAGTACTTC. Translating gives CASSLVVAGYETQYF.

J is TRBJ2-5 and V is TRBV5-6, with D perhaps matching TRBD1 (5 bases). There are 15 residues in the CDR3. V was trimmed by 0 bases and J by 3 bases, leaving 12 bases between them. Germline loops: CDR1 SGHDT, CDR2 YYEEEE. In DNA form, the CDR3 reads TGTGCCAGCAGCTTGGTGGGCAGGGTGAAAGAGACCCAGTACTTC. Protein sequence: CASSLVGRVKETQYF.

The CDR3 DNA sequence: TGTGCCAGCAGAAGGGGACTAGCGGGGACAAACTCCTACAATGAGCAGTTCTTC. Its translation is CASRRGLAGTNSYNEQFF. V is TRBV7-6 and J is TRBJ2-1, with 13 bases lining up with TRBD2. V was clipped by 6 bases and J by 0 bases; unmatched bases: 8. CDR1 SGHVS and CDR2 FNYEAQ come from the germline V gene. The CDR3 is made up of 18 amino acids.

This clone appeared a single time. This chain joins TRBV9 and TRBJ2-5; 7 bases match TRBD2. Germline V gives CDR1 SGDLS, CDR2 YYNGEE. J gave up 2 bases and V 0 bases, and 10 bases lay outside the gene matches. The CDR3 covers 17 residues. CDR3 amino acids: CASSVDLSGGLQETQYF. The CDR3 coding sequence is TGTGCCAGCAGCGTAGATCTCTCGGGAGGTCTTCAAGAGACCCAGTACTTC.

This rearrangement joins TRBV13 to TRBJ2-7; D is unresolved. The CDR3 runs to 13 residues. V was pared by 1 base and J by 2 bases, with 6 bases between. The germline CDR1 and CDR2 sequences are PRHDT and FYEKMQ (reference sequence). The CDR3 loop reads CASSLVQPYEQYF. The CDR3 nucleotides are TGTGCCAGCAGCTTAGTACAGCCCTACGAGCAGTACTTC.

The rearrangement joins TRBV28 to TRBJ1-6; no reliable D call. Trimming took 11 bases from V and 6 from J, leaving 20 bases between them. This CDR3 has 15 amino acids. Germline V gene lookup returns CDR1 MDHEN and CDR2 SYDVKM. The CDR3 nucleotides read TGTGCCGGAACCTCAGCGGGGAATAGTAATTCACCCCTCCACTTT. Translated: CAGTSAGNSNSPLHF. Complete variable domain (other parts from reference TRBV28 and TRBJ1-6): DVKVTQSSRYLVKRTGEKVFLECVQDMDHENMFWYRQDPGLGLRLIYFSYDVKMKEKGDIPEGYSVSREKKERFSLILESASTNQTSMYLCAGTSAGNSNSPLHFGNGTRLTVT.

The DNA of the CDR3 is TGTGCCTGGAGTGGGACAGGGGACGTGTCCCAGCATTTT. It translates to CAWSGTGDVSQHF. The rearrangement uses TRBV30 and TRBJ1-5, with TRBD1 matching over 9 bases. The ends lost 1 base at V and 11 bases at J; junction bases unmatched: 6. The CDR3 has 13 amino acids. The germline V gene encodes CDR1 GTSNPN and CDR2 SVGIG (reference sequence).

This chain joins TRBV9 and TRBJ1-4; a weak D match, TRBD1 (5 bases). Between the trimmed V and J ends, which lost 0 bases and 6 bases, there was a span of 12 bases. Germline CDR1 SGDLS, CDR2 YYNGEE. This CDR3 contains 15 residues. The DNA of the CDR3 is TGTGCCAGCAGCGTAGCGATGGGAGGGGATGAAAAACTGTTTTTT. Translating it yields CASSVAMGGDEKLFF. Full variable domain (rest looked up from reference TRBV9 and TRBJ1-4): DSGVTQTPKHLITATGQRVTLRCSPRSGDLSVYWYQQSLDQGLQFLIQYYNGEERAKGNILERFSAQQFPDLHSELNLSSLELGDSALYFCASSVAMGGDEKLFFGSGTQLSVL.

The gene calls are TRBV28 and TRBJ2-7; D gene uncertain. The V end was cut by 9 bases, the J end by 4 bases, with 16 bases between. The CDR3 covers 13 residues. The germline gives CDR1 MDHEN, CDR2 SYDVKM. Here the CDR3 DNA reads TGTGCCAGTATGACCCCTCCTAGGTACGAGCAGTACTTC. It specifies CASMTPPRYEQYF.

This clone was observed once. The chain is built from TRBV3-1 (or the pseudogene TRBV3-2) and TRBJ2-1; 10 bases match TRBD1. Germline CDR1 reads LGHDT; CDR2 reads YNNKEL (reference sequence). The CDR3 runs 15 residues. V shed 6 bases and J 6 bases; nucleotides not matched to a gene: 8. CDR3 sequence: CASRHRDRGGNEQFF. The CDR3 nucleotides read TGTGCCAGCAGGCACCGGGACAGGGGTGGCAATGAGCAGTTCTTC.

This clone was seen once. DNA for the CDR3: TGTGCCAGCAGCCATATTAGCGGGAGGCCACAAGAGACCCAGTACTTC. Its translation is CASSHISGRPQETQYF. V is TRBV7-2 and J is TRBJ2-5, with 10 bases fitting TRBD2. The V gene's germline CDR1 is SGHTA and CDR2 FQGNSA. The CDR3 is made up of 16 amino acids. V was pared by 5 bases and J by 2 bases, with 8 bases of the junction left unmatched.

At least ten counts were recorded for this clone. This chain links TRBV7-9 with TRBJ2-3; 7 bases are shared with TRBD2. J lost 5 bases, V lost 5 bases, and 7 bases had no gene match. CDR1 and CDR2 from the germline V gene are SEHNR and FQNEAQ (reference sequence). CDR3 length: 14 amino acids. CDR3 in DNA: TGTGCCAGCAGCCGGACTAGGGTGGTAGATACGCAGTATTTT. It yields the protein CASSRTRVVDTQYF.

J is TRBJ1-2 and V is TRBV5-1, with unresolved D. Germline values: CDR1 SGHRS, CDR2 YFSETQ. The V and J ends lost 2 bases and 0 bases respectively, with 11 bases between them. The CDR3 covers 15 residues. CDR3 region: CASSLGPAANYGYTF. In DNA, the CDR3 is TGCGCCAGCAGCTTAGGCCCGGCGGCTAACTATGGCTACACCTTC. Combining the CDR3 with reference TRBV5-1 and TRBJ1-2 gives the whole variable domain KAGVTQTPRYLIKTRGQQVTLSCSPISGHRSVSWYQQTPGQGLQFLFEYFSETQRNKGNFPGRFSGRQFSNSRSEMNVSTLELGDSALYLCASSLGPAANYGYTFGSGTRLTVV.

J is TRBJ2-2 and V is TRBV19; 9 nucleotides match TRBD1. V lost 6 bases to trimming and J lost 5 bases; unmatched junction nucleotides: 10. Germline CDR1 and CDR2: LNHDA and SQIVND (reference sequence). The CDR3 runs 16 residues. CDR3 DNA sequence: TGTGCCAGTAGAGAGACCGACAGGGGGATTACCGGGGAGCTGTTTTTT. It is translated as CASRETDRGITGELFF.